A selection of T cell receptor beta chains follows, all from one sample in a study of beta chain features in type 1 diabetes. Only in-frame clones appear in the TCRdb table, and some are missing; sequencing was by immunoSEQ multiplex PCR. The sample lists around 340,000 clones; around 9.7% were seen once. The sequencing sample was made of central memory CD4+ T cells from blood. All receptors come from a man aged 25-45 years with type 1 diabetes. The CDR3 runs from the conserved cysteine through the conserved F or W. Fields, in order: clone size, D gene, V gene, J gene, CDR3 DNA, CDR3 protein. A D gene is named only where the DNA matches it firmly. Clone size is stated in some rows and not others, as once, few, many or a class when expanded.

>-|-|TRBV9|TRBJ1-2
TGTGCCAGCAGCGCCAGCTATGGCTACACCTTC
CASSASYGYTF
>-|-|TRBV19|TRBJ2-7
TGTGCCAGTAGTCTTCCATCGAGGGGTGATTGGGTCGAGCAGTACTTC
CASSLPSRGDWVEQYF
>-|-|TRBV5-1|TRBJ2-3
TGCGCCAGCACCATGGACCAACCGAGGGATACGCAGTATTTT
CASTMDQPRDTQYF
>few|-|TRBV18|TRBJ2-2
TGTGCCAGCTCACCACCGGCGACCCCAGCCGGGGAGCTGTTTTTT
CASSPPATPAGELFF
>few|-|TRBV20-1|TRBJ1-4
TGCAGTGCTTCGACAGAGAAACTGTTTTTT
CSASTEKLFF
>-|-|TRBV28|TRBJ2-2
TGTGCCAGCAGCTCCCCTCGCGGGGACACCGGGGAGCTGTTTTTT
CASSSPRGDTGELFF
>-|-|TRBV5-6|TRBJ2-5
TGTGCCAGCAGCTTGGAGGGAGAGACCCAGTACTTC
CASSLEGETQYF
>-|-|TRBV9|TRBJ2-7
TGTGCCAGCAGCAGCCGGGCCGGGGTCTCCTACGAGCAGTACTTC
CASSSRAGVSYEQYF
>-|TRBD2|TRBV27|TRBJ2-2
TGTGCCAGCAGTAGACTAGCGGGGGGTAACGCCGGGGAGCTGTTTTTT
CASSRLAGGNAGELFF
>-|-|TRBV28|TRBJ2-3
TGTGCCAGCAGAATGGGGGGCGAAACAGATACGCAGTATTTT
CASRMGGETDTQYF
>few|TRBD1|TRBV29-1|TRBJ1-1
TGCAGCGTGGACAGGGGGGCGAACACTGAAGCTTTCTTT
CSVDRGANTEAFF
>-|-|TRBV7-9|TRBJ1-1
TGTGCCAGCACATCTTACAGGGAAAACACTGAAGCTTTCTTT
CASTSYRENTEAFF
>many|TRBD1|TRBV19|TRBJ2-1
TGTGCCAGTACCACCGGGACAGTCAACAATGAGCAGTTCTTC
CASTTGTVNNEQFF
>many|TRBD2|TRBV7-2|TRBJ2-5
TGTGCCAGCAGCTTAGGCCCAGCGGGGAGTCTGGAGACCCAGTACTTC
CASSLGPAGSLETQYF
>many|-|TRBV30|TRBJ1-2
TGTGCCTGGATCGATATGACTAACTATGGCTACACCTTC
CAWIDMTNYGYTF
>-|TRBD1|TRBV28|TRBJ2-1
TGTGCCAGCAGTCCGACGACAGGGTCAGGTGAGCAGTTCTTC
CASSPTTGSGEQFF
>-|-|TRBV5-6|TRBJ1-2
TGTGCCAGCAGCCTCCCCGTGGGAGGCTACACCTTC
CASSLPVGGYTF
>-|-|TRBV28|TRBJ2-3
TGTGCCAGCAAAGGCGGGGTCCCCGATACGCAGTATTTT
CASKGGVPDTQYF
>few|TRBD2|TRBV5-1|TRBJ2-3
TGCGCCAGCAGCCCGGGACTAGCGACAGATACGCAGTATTTT
CASSPGLATDTQYF
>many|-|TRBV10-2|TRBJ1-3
TGCGCCAGCAGGGGGACTGGAAACACCATATATTTT
CASRGTGNTIYF
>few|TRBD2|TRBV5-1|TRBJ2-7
TGCGCCAGCAGCCTTATAACTAGCGGCTACGAGCAGTACTTC
CASSLITSGYEQYF
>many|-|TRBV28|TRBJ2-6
TGTGCCAGCAGTTCCCGGACGGGGGCCAACGTCCTGACTTTC
CASSSRTGANVLTF
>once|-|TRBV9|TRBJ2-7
TGTGCCAGCAGCCAGACCCACCCTTCCGACGAGCAGTACTTC
CASSQTHPSDEQYF
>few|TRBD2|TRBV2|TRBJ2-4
TGTGCCAGCAGAGCTAGCGGGGTAGCCAAAAACATTCAGTACTTC
CASRASGVAKNIQYF
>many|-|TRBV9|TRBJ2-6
TGTGCCAGCTCGAAGGCGTCTGGGGCCAACGTCCTGACTTTC
CASSKASGANVLTF
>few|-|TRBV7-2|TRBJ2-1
TGTGCCAGCAGCTTCCTTAATGAGCAGTTCTTC
CASSFLNEQFF
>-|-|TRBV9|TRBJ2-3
TGTGCCAGCAGCGTTAGGACGGGTCCCACAGATACGCAGTATTTT
CASSVRTGPTDTQYF
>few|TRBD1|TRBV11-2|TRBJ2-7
TGTGCCAGCAGCGTGGACAGGGTTCACGAGCAGTACTTC
CASSVDRVHEQYF
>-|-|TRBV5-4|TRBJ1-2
TGTGCCAGCAGCTCGACAGTTTCTGGCTACACCTTC
CASSSTVSGYTF
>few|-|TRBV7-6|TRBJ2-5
TGTGCCAGCAGCTTAGGACTGGAGACCCAGTACTTC
CASSLGLETQYF
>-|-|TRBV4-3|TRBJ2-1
TGCGCCAGCAGCCAAGATTTGGGGCAGGCGAAGCAGTTCTTC
CASSQDLGQAKQFF
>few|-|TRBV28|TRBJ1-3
TGTGCCAGCAGCCACCCCTCTGGAAACACCATATATTTT
CASSHPSGNTIYF
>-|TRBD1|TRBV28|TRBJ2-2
TGTGCCAGCAGTTTATGGACAGGGGCCGGGGAGCTGTTTTTT
CASSLWTGAGELFF
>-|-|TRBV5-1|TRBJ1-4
TGCGCCAGCAGCTCCGGGACTAGAGGGGAAAAACTGTTTTTT
CASSSGTRGEKLFF
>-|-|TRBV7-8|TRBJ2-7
TGTGCCAGCAGCTTAGCGGGGGACTGGTTAAACGAGCAGTACTTC
CASSLAGDWLNEQYF
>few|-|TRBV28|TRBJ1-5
TGTGCCAGCAGTTTCCCGACTGATCAGCCCCAGCATTTT
CASSFPTDQPQHF
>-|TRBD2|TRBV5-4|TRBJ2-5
TGTGCCAGCAGTGGATCTAGCGGGGAGGGGGAGACCCAGTACTTC
CASSGSSGEGETQYF
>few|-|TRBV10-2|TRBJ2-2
TGCGCCAGCGAGGGGAACAGGGCGAACACCGGGGAGCTGTTTTTT
CASEGNRANTGELFF
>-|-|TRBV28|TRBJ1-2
TGTGCCAGCAGTTCATCTGACAGTTTTTTCTATGGCTACACCTTC
CASSSSDSFFYGYTF
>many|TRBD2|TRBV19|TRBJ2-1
TGTGCCAGTAGCGCTAGCGGGGGGGCCACTTACAATGAGCAGTTCTTC
CASSASGGATYNEQFF
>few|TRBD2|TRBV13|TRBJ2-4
TGTGCCAGCAGCTTAGGCCCTAGCGGGGGCTATTACTCCAAAAACATTCAGTACTTC
CASSLGPSGGYYSKNIQYF
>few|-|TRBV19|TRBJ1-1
TGTGCCAGTAGTACAGGACGGAACACTGAAGCTTTCTTT
CASSTGRNTEAFF
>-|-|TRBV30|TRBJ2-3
TGTGCCCAGGGCGAGGGCACAGATACGCAGTATTTT
CAQGEGTDTQYF
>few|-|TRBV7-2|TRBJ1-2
TGTGCCAGCAGCTTAGAAGTACTTAACTATGGCTACACCTTC
CASSLEVLNYGYTF
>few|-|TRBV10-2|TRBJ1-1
TGCGCCAGCAGTGCTTTGCGGGGGCTTGTTAAAGAGGACACTGAAGCTTTCTTT
CASSALRGLVKEDTEAFF
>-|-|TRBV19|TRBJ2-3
TGTGCCAGTAGTAGAACTCGGCGGGACACAGATACGCAGTATTTT
CASSRTRRDTDTQYF
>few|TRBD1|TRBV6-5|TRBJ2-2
TGTGCCAGCAGTGGGACAGGGAAGGGGGAGCTGTTTTTT
CASSGTGKGELFF
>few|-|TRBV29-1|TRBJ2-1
TGCAGCGTTGATGATTATGGGACCAATGAGCAGTTCTTC
CSVDDYGTNEQFF
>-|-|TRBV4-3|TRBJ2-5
TGCGCCAGCAGCCAAGATCTCGGATTCCAAGAGACCCAGTACTTC
CASSQDLGFQETQYF
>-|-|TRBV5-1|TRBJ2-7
TGCGCCAGCAGCTCGGCAGGTGTCGGGGAGCAGTACTTC
CASSSAGVGEQYF
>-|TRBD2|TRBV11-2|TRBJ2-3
TGTGCCAGCAGCGGTAGCGGGGGGGGCACAGATACGCAGTATTTT
CASSGSGGGTDTQYF
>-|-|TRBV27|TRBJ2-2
TGTGCCAGCAGACAGGAGGGCACCGGGGAGCTGTTTTTT
CASRQEGTGELFF
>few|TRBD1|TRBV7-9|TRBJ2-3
TGTGCCAGCAGCGGACGACAGGGATTCGTCAGGGGAGATACGCAGTATTTT
CASSGRQGFVRGDTQYF
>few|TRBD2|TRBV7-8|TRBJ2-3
TGTGCCAGCAGCTCAGGGACTAGCGGGGGGGTAGATACGCAGTATTTT
CASSSGTSGGVDTQYF